This T cell receptor beta chain stems from a study of beta chain features in type 1 diabetes. The CDR3 runs 15 residues. The J segment lost 4 bases and the V segment lost 4 bases, leaving 8 bases of the junction unmatched. CDR1 and CDR2 (germline): MNHNS, SASEGT. The sequenced template was cDNA made from the entire isolated RNA. Repertoires were generated with immunoSEQ multiplex PCR, while TCRdb's copy carries only in-frame clones and drops some. The sample records 250,000 to 350,000 clones, 12% to 15% being singletons. The TCR sequence derives from a man aged 25 to 45 in good health. V gene TRBV6-1 combines with J gene TRBJ2-5; 8 positions agree with TRBD1. What was sequenced was central memory CD4+ T cells from blood. For the CDR3, the DNA is TGTGCCAGCAGTGGACAGGGGTCGAGGGGAGAGACCCAGTACTTC. Translating it yields CASSGQGSRGETQYF.